These 26 T cell receptor beta chains were all obtained from the same sample, sequenced in a study of shared clonotypes between healthy human individuals. TCRdb keeps only in-frame clones here, not all; method: immunoSEQ multiplex PCR. In the table there are about 1.5 million clones, 96% of which are singletons. The sample was naive CD4+ T cells sorted from blood. Subset specified: CD45RA+ positively selected. Receptors originate from a man aged 25-40 years in good health.

The V and J genes are TRBV7-9 and TRBJ1-4; perhaps TRBD1 as D (6 bases). Germline CDR1 reads SEHNR; CDR2 reads FQNEAQ (reference sequence). V lost 0 bases, J lost 0 bases, and 11 bases lay in between. CDR3 length: 17 residues. The CDR3 bases are TGTGCCAGCAGCTTAGCTGGCCGGACAGCAACTAATGAAAAACTGTTTTTT. Encoded protein: CASSLAGRTATNEKLFF. Together with reference TRBV7-9 and TRBJ1-4, the CDR3 gives the full variable domain: DTGVSQNPRHKITKRGQNVTFRCDPISEHNRLYWYRQTLGQGPEFLTYFQNEAQLEKSRLLSDRFSAERPKGSFSTLEIQRTEQGDSAMYLCASSLAGRTATNEKLFFGSGTQLSVL.

The chain couples TRBV9 to TRBJ2-1, with D perhaps TRBD1 (6 bases). CDR1 and CDR2 (germline): SGDLS, YYNGEE. The CDR3 has 16 residues. V was cut by 0 bases and J by 2 bases, with 12 bases left in between. The CDR3 coding sequence is TGTGCCAGCAGCGTAGTTATGGGACATGCCTACAATGAGCAGTTCTTC. Its translation is CASSVVMGHAYNEQFF.

In regard to this clone: Other DNA sequences within the sample encode an identical CDR3. This chain links TRBV5-4 with TRBJ2-3; perhaps TRBD1 as D (5 bases). Germline V gene data show CDR1 as SGHNT and CDR2 as YYREEE (reference sequence). V gave up 5 bases and J gave up 2 bases, with 12 bases separating them. The CDR3 has 14 residues. The CDR3 coding sequence is TGTGCCAGCAGTCATAGGGGTCCCACAGATACGCAGTATTTT. This encodes CASSHRGPTDTQYF.

V usage is TRBV2 and J usage is TRBJ1-4; D perhaps matches TRBD1 (6 bases). V was shortened by 6 bases and J by 8 bases, with 19 bases between the two germline ends. Germline V lookup: CDR1 SNHLY, CDR2 FYNNEI. This CDR3 has 15 amino acids. CDR3 sequence reads: CASSALTGRQEKLFF. CDR3 nucleotide sequence: TGTGCCAGCAGCGCTCTGACAGGTCGACAGGAAAAACTGTTTTTT.

This rearrangement joins TRBV5-1 to TRBJ1-1; D gene ambiguous. The germline gives CDR1 SGHRS, CDR2 YFSETQ. The CDR3 has 15 residues. Trimming took off 5 bases at V and 5 bases at J, with 19 bases between the two ends. DNA of the CDR3: TGCGCCAGCAGTTTTGACCGGGCGAGTTGGACTGAAGCTTTCTTT. Its protein product is CASSFDRASWTEAFF.

The chain is built from TRBV18 and TRBJ2-2; no firm D call. The CDR3 spans 19 residues. V lost 6 bases to trimming and J lost 0 bases, with 23 bases between them. Looked up from germline, CDR1 is KGHSH and CDR2 is LQKENI. The CDR3 DNA reads TGTGCCAGCTCCACATTCGGGCCAAACCGGGTCCCGAACACCGGGGAGCTGTTTTTT. This encodes CASSTFGPNRVPNTGELFF.

The V gene is TRBV9, the J gene TRBJ2-7; 8 nucleotides agree with TRBD2. The CDR3 runs to 15 residues. CDR1 is SGDLS, CDR2 YYNGEE, per germline. The ends lost 0 bases at V and 2 bases at J; junction bases unmatched: 4. The CDR3, as DNA: TGTGCCAGCAGCGTAGACCCGGGACTAGCCTACGAGCAGTACTTC. Translated: CASSVDPGLAYEQYF.

The chain uses TRBV18 and TRBJ2-1; 9 positions agree with TRBD1. The CDR3 runs 16 residues. CDR1 is KGHSH, CDR2 LQKENI, per germline. V gave up 3 bases and J gave up 4 bases; unmatched junction bases: 7. CDR3 sequence reads: CASSPRQGDPYNEQFF. The CDR3, as DNA: TGTGCCAGCTCACCCAGACAGGGGGACCCTTACAATGAGCAGTTCTTC.

The chain recombines TRBV28 with TRBJ1-5, with no clear D. V lost 2 bases to trimming and J lost 9 bases, with 5 bases between them. The germline V gene has CDR1 MDHEN and CDR2 SYDVKM. There are 11 residues in the CDR3. The CDR3 loop reads CASSLTGPQHF. CDR3 sequence (DNA): TGTGCCAGCAGTTTAACGGGGCCCCAGCATTTT.

The count of this clone is one. The rearrangement links TRBV6-5 to TRBJ2-7, with a weak D call TRBD1 (6 bases). CDR1 MNHEY and CDR2 SVGAGI come from the germline V gene. V lost 2 bases and J 0 bases, leaving 11 bases between the germline ends. There are 15 residues in the CDR3. CDR3 amino acids: CASSYDRRSSYEQYF. In DNA form, the CDR3 reads TGTGCCAGCAGTTACGACAGGAGAAGCTCCTACGAGCAGTACTTC.

This clone was seen once. The CDR3 region is CASSVGSGPTNEKLFF. Here the CDR3 DNA reads TGTGCCAGCAGCGTAGGGTCTGGGCCAACTAATGAAAAACTGTTTTTT. The chain joins TRBV9 to TRBJ1-4; D is undetermined. This CDR3 is built from 16 residues. Germline CDR1 is SGDLS and CDR2 is YYNGEE. V was pared by 0 bases and J by 0 bases, with 9 bases between.

The V gene is TRBV29-1, the J gene TRBJ2-1; possibly TRBD1 or TRBD2 for D (5 bases each). Germline V gene data show CDR1 as SQVTM and CDR2 as ANQGSEA. Trimming shortened V by 7 bases and J by 9 bases, and 19 bases separated the two germline ends. This CDR3 is 13 amino acids long. As DNA, the CDR3 is TGCAGCGGGGGACGGACCCCGCCCGCTGAGCAGTTCTTC. The encoded protein is CSGGRTPPAEQFF.

The chain recombines TRBV4-3 with TRBJ2-4, with D uncertain. Germline CDR1 reads LGHNA; CDR2 reads YSLEER. The CDR3 runs to 16 residues. V gave up 2 bases and J gave up 2 bases, with 13 bases separating them. The CDR3 DNA is TGCGCCAGCAGCCAAACCTTGCGTATAACCAAAAACATTCAGTACTTC. It is translated as CASSQTLRITKNIQYF.

The chain uses TRBV28 and TRBJ1-5, with D possibly being TRBD1 (5 bases). This CDR3 has 18 residues. From germline, CDR1 is MDHEN and CDR2 SYDVKM. Deletions cut 6 bases from V and 0 bases from J, with 21 bases between. CDR3: CASSHRDGFSYSNQPQHF. The CDR3 DNA follows: TGTGCCAGCAGCCACCGGGACGGCTTTTCTTATAGCAATCAGCCCCAGCATTTT.

V usage is TRBV11-2 and J usage is TRBJ2-1; 16 bases line up with TRBD2. The V segment lost 3 bases and the J segment 4 bases; nucleotides outside the gene matches: 9. The germline V gene has CDR1 SGHAT and CDR2 FQNNGV. The length of the CDR3 is 19 residues. CDR3 amino acids: CASSLNRGLAGGLYNEQFF. The CDR3 DNA reads as TGTGCCAGCAGCTTGAACCGGGGACTAGCGGGAGGGCTGTACAATGAGCAGTTCTTC.

The genes are TRBV7-9 and TRBJ2-2, with D hard to call. The CDR3 loop spans 12 amino acids. CDR1 is SEHNR, CDR2 FQNEAQ, per germline (reference sequence). Trimming cost V 5 bases and J 6 bases, with 7 bases left between them. The CDR3 DNA follows: TGTGCCAGCAGCCAGTCCCCCGGGGAGCTGTTTTTT. Its protein is CASSQSPGELFF.

Worth noting for this clone: Other nucleotide sequences in the sample specify the same CDR3. The chain joins TRBV7-9 to TRBJ2-1; 9 positions agree with TRBD2. Germline V lookup: CDR1 SEHNR, CDR2 FQNEAQ (reference sequence). J gave up 2 bases and V 1 base, and 0 bases lay outside the gene matches. The CDR3 totals 15 residues. The CDR3 protein is CASSLGLAAYNEQFF. CDR3 DNA: TGTGCCAGCAGCTTAGGACTAGCGGCCTACAATGAGCAGTTCTTC.

This clone was counted between two and nine times. CDR3 loop: CASSLAHGGNGQPQHF. CDR3 DNA sequence: TGTGCCAGCAGCTTAGCGCATGGAGGGAACGGGCAGCCCCAGCATTTT. The chain employs TRBV7-2 and TRBJ1-5, with D unresolved. CDR1 is SGHTA and CDR2 is FQGNSA in the germline V gene. Trimming pared 0 bases from V and 7 bases from J, leaving 16 bases between. CDR3 length equals 16 residues.

V usage is TRBV7-9 and J usage is TRBJ2-1; D is possibly TRBD2 (6 bases). The CDR3 sequence is 15 residues long. Germline-derived CDR1 and CDR2 are SEHNR and FQNEAQ (reference sequence). V lost 3 bases and J 1 base, leaving 10 bases between the germline ends. Here the CDR3 reads CASSFLGGSYNEQFF. The CDR3 DNA follows: TGTGCCAGCAGCTTTCTAGGAGGGTCCTACAATGAGCAGTTCTTC. Full variable domain (missing parts from reference TRBV7-9 and TRBJ2-1): DTGVSQNPRHKITKRGQNVTFRCDPISEHNRLYWYRQTLGQGPEFLTYFQNEAQLEKSRLLSDRFSAERPKGSFSTLEIQRTEQGDSAMYLCASSFLGGSYNEQFFGPGTRLTVL.

The chain recombines TRBV27 with TRBJ2-3, with D hard to call. This CDR3 spans 15 amino acids. Looked up from germline, CDR1 is MNHEY and CDR2 is SMNVEV (reference sequence). V lost 1 base to trimming and J lost 2 bases, with 10 bases between them. CDR3 DNA sequence: TGTGCCAGCAGTTTATACCCGGGTCTCACAGATACGCAGTATTTT. Translating gives CASSLYPGLTDTQYF.

This chain links TRBV2 with TRBJ2-1; 9 nucleotides match TRBD2. The CDR3 is 15 residues long. Germline V lookup: CDR1 SNHLY, CDR2 FYNNEI. V trimming: 7 bases; J trimming: 8 bases; junction bases outside the gene matches: 12. The CDR3: CASTQTGTSFDEQFF. The CDR3 nucleotides read TGTGCCAGCACCCAAACCGGGACTAGCTTCGATGAGCAGTTCTTC.

The chain employs TRBV15 and TRBJ2-1, with 8 bases identical to TRBD2. Germline V gives CDR1 LNHNV, CDR2 YYDKDF (reference sequence). This CDR3 comprises 17 residues. Trimming at V came to 0 bases and at J to 6 bases, leaving 10 bases not matched to a gene. In DNA form, the CDR3 reads TGTGCCACCAGCAGAGATATCCCGGGGGGGTTACTCAATGAGCAGTTCTTC. It codes for CATSRDIPGGLLNEQFF.

The rearrangement links TRBV29-1 to TRBJ2-2; TRBD2 matches 10 bases. V shed 3 bases and J 7 bases; nucleotides not matched to a gene: 11. CDR1 is SQVTM and CDR2 is ANQGSEA in the germline V gene. CDR3 length: 16 residues. The CDR3 region has the DNA TGCAGCGTTGAGACACTAGCGGGGCCAAGGGGCGGGGAGCTGTTTTTT. As protein: CSVETLAGPRGGELFF.

The chain employs TRBV11-2 and TRBJ1-2, with TRBD1 matching 7 bases. The CDR3 totals 15 residues. V gave up 0 bases and J gave up 4 bases; unmatched junction bases: 5. CDR1 and CDR2 from the germline V gene are SGHAT and FQNNGV. This chain's CDR3 is CASSLDWSGGYGYTF. Here the CDR3 DNA reads TGTGCCAGCAGCTTAGATTGGTCAGGGGGCTATGGCTACACCTTC.

Notes on this clone: Distinct nucleotide sequences in the sample also encode this CDR3. The genes are TRBV18 and TRBJ1-1; a weak D match, TRBD1 (5 bases). The CDR3 covers 13 residues. Germline V gene sequence: CDR1 KGHSH, CDR2 LQKENI. The ends were cut back, 2 bases at V and 2 bases at J, with 6 bases in the middle. The CDR3 DNA is TGTGCCAGCTCACCAACAGGCAACACTGAAGCTTTCTTT. Its protein product is CASSPTGNTEAFF.

This rearrangement joins TRBV4-2 to TRBJ2-1; 8 bases are a match to TRBD2. There are 17 residues in the CDR3. J gave up 3 bases and V 0 bases, and 7 bases lay outside the gene matches. Germline-derived CDR1 and CDR2 are LGHNA and YNFKEQ. The CDR3 DNA is TGTGCCAGCAGCCAAGATACCCCGACTAGCGACTACAATGAGCAGTTCTTC. It specifies CASSQDTPTSDYNEQFF.